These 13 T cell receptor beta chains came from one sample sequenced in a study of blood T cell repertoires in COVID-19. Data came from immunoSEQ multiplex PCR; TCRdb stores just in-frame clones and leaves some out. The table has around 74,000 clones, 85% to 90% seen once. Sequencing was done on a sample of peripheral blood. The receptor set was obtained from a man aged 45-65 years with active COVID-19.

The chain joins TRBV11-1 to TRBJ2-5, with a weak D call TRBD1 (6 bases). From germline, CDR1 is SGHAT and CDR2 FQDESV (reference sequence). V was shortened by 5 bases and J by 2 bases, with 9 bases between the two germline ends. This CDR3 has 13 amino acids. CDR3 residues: CASSKGQQETQYF. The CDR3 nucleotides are TGTGCCAGCAGCAAAGGACAGCAAGAGACCCAGTACTTC. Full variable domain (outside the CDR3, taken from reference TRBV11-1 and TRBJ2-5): EAEVAQSPRYKITEKSQAVAFWCDPISGHATLYWYRQILGQGPELLVQFQDESVVDDSQLPKDRFSAERLKGVDSTLKIQPAELGDSAMYLCASSKGQQETQYFGPGTRLLVL.

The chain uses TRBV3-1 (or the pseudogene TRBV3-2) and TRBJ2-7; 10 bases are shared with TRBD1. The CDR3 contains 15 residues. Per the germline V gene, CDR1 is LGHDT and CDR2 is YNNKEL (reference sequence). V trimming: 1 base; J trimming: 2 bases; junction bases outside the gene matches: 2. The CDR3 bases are TGTGCCAGCAGCCAAGTGGGGACAGGGGCCTACGAGCAGTACTTC. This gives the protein CASSQVGTGAYEQYF.

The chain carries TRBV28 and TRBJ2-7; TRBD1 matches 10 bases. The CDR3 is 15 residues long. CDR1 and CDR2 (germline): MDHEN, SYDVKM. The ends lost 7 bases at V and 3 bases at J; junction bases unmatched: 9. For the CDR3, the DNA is TGTGCCAGCACGGCCCGACAGGGGGCAAGCTACGAGCAGTACTTC. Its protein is CASTARQGASYEQYF.

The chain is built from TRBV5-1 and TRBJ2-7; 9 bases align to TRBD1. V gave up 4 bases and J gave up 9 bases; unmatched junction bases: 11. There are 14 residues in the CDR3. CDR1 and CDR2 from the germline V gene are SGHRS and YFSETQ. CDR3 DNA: TGCGCCAGCAGCCGGGACAGGGCGGGTGCCGGGCAGTACTTC. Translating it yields CASSRDRAGAGQYF.

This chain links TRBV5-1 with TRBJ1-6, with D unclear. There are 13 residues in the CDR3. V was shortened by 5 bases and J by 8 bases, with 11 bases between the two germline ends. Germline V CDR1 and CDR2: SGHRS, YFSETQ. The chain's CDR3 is CASSSGGDSPLHF. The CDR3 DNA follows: TGCGCCAGCAGTTCTGGCGGGGATTCACCCCTCCACTTT. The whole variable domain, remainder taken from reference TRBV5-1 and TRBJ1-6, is KAGVTQTPRYLIKTRGQQVTLSCSPISGHRSVSWYQQTPGQGLQFLFEYFSETQRNKGNFPGRFSGRQFSNSRSEMNVSTLELGDSALYLCASSSGGDSPLHFGNGTRLTVT.

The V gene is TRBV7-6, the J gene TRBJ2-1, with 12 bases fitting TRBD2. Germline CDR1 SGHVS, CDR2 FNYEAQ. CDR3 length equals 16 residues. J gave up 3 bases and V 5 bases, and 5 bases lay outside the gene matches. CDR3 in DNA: TGTGCCAGCAGCGCCCGACTAGCGGGGGACTACAATGAGCAGTTCTTC. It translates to CASSARLAGDYNEQFF.

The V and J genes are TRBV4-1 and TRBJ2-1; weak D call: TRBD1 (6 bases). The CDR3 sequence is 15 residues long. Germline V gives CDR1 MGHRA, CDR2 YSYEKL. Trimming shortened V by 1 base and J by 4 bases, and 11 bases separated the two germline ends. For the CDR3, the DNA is TGCGCCAGCAGCCAAGGATGGACAGAGTACAATGAGCAGTTCTTC. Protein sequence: CASSQGWTEYNEQFF.

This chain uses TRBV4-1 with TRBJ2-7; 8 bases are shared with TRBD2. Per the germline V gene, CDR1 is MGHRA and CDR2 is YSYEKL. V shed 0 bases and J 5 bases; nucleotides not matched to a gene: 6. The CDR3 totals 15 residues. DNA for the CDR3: TGCGCCAGCAGCCAAGATGCGACTAGCGCAAACGAGCAGTACTTC. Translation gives CASSQDATSANEQYF.

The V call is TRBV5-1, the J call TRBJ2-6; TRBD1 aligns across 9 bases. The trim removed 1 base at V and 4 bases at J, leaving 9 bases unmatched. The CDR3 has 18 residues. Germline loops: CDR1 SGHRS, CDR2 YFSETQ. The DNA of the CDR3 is TGCGCCAGCAGCTTGTCCCCCGGGACAGGGACAGGGGCCAACGTCCTGACTTTC. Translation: CASSLSPGTGTGANVLTF. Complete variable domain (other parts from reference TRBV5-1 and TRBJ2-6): KAGVTQTPRYLIKTRGQQVTLSCSPISGHRSVSWYQQTPGQGLQFLFEYFSETQRNKGNFPGRFSGRQFSNSRSEMNVSTLELGDSALYLCASSLSPGTGTGANVLTFGAGSRLTVL.

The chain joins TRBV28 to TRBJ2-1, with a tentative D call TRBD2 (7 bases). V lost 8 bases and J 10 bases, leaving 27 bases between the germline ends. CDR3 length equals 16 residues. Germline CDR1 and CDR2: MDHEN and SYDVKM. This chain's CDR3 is CASPPTGRRGPGEQFF. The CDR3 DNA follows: TGTGCCAGCCCCCCAACAGGGCGGCGGGGGCCGGGGGAGCAGTTCTTC.

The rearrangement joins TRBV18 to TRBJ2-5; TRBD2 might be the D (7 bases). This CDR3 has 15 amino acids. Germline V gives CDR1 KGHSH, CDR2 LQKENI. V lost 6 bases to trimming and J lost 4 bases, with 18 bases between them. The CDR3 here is CASSPTGGGGETQYF. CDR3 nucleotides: TGTGCCAGCTCCCCCACGGGGGGCGGAGGAGAGACCCAGTACTTC.

In DNA, the CDR3 is TGTGCCAGCAGCTATAGGGGTAGGGAATCCCTGAACTACGAGCAGTACTTC. This translates into CASSYRGRESLNYEQYF. This chain joins TRBV7-6 and TRBJ2-7; TRBD1 is a possible D gene (5 bases). Trimming left V 4 bases short and J 3 bases short, with 22 bases between. The CDR3 runs 17 residues. Germline V lookup: CDR1 SGHVS, CDR2 FNYEAQ. Using reference TRBV7-6 and TRBJ2-7 for the parts outside the CDR3, the full variable domain is GAGVSQSPRYKVTKRGQDVALRCDPISGHVSLYWYRQALGQGPEFLTYFNYEAQQDKSGLPNDRFSAERPEGSISTLTIQRTEQRDSAMYRCASSYRGRESLNYEQYFGPGTRLTVT.

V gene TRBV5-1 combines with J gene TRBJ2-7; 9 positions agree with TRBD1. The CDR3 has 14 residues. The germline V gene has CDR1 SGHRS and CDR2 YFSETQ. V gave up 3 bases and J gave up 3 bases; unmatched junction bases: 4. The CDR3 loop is CASSSGTGNYEQYF. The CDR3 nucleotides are TGCGCCAGCAGCTCCGGGACAGGGAACTACGAGCAGTACTTC.